This TCR beta chain was sequenced during a study of blood T cell repertoires in COVID-19. Study at large: PBMCs, B-cell-depleted T cells, or T cells provided the cDNA or gDNA that made up the material.

Recruited during active infection, patients (from Seattle) were subsequently followed longitudinally. This CDR3 comprises 16 residues. Between the trimmed V and J ends, which lost 7 bases and 0 bases, there was a span of 16 bases. Germline V gives CDR1 MNHEY, CDR2 SVGEGT. Assay used: immunoSEQ multiplex PCR; TCRdb lists only in-frame clones, some missing. The profile shows around 310,000 clones, nearly 90% of them singletons. The receptor was isolated from a woman in her 40s with COVID-19, enrolled during active disease. Sample: peripheral blood. The chain carries TRBV6-2 or TRBV6-3 and TRBJ2-1, with D possibly matching TRBD2 (7 bases). For the CDR3, the DNA is TGTGCCAGCAACCCCGCGGGGGCCCGCTCCTACAATGAGCAGTTCTTC. This gives the protein CASNPAGARSYNEQFF.